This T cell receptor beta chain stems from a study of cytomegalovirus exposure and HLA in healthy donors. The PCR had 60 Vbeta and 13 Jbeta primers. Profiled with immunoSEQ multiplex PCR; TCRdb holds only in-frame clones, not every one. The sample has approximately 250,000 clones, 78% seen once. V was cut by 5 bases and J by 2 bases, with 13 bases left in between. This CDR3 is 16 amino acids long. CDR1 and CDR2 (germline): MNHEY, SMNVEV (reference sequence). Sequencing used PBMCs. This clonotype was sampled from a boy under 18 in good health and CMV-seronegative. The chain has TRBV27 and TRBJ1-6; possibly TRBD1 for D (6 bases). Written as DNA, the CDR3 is TGTGCCAGCAGTATAAGGACAGATGCCTATAATTCACCCCTCCACTTT. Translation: CASSIRTDAYNSPLHF.